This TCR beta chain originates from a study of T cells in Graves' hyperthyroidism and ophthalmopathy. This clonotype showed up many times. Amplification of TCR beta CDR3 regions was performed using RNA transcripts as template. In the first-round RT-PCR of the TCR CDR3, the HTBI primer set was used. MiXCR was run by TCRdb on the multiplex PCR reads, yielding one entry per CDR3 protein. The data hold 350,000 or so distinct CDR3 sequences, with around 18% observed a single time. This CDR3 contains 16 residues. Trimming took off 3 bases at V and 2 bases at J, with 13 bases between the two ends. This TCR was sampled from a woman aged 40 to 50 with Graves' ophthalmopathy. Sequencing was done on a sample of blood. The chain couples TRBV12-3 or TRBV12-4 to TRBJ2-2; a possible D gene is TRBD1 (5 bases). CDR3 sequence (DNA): TGTGCCAGCAGTTTCAGGGTCGGAGACAACACCGGGGAGCTGTTTTTT. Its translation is CASSFRVGDNTGELFF.